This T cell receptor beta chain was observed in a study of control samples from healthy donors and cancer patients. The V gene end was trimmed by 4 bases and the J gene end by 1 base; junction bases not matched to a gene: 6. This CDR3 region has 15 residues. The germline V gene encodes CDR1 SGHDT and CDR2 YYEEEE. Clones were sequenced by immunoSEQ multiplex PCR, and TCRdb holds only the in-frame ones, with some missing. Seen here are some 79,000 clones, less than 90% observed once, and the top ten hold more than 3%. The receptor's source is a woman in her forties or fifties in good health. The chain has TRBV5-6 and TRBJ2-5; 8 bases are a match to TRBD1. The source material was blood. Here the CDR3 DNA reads TGTGCCAGCAGCCCGACGGGACAGGCCCAAGAGACCCAGTACTTC. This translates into CASSPTGQAQETQYF.